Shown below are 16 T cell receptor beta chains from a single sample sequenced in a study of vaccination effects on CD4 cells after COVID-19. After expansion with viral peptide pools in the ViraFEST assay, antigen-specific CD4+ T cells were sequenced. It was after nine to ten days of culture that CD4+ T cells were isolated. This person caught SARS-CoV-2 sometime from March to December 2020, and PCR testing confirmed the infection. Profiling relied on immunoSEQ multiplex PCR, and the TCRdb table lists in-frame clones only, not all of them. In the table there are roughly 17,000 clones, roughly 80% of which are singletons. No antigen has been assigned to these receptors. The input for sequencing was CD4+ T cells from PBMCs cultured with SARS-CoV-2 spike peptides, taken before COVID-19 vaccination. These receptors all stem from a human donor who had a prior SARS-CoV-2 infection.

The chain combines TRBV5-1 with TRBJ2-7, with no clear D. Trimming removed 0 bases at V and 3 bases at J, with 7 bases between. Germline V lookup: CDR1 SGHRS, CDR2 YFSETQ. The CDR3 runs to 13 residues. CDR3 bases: TGCGCCAGCAGCTTGGCCGGCAGCTACGAGCAGTACTTC. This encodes CASSLAGSYEQYF.

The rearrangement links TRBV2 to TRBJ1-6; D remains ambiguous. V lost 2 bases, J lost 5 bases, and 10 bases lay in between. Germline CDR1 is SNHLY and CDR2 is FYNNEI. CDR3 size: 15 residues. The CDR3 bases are TGTGCCAGCAGTGAATGGCAGCCAAATAATTCACCCCTCCACTTT. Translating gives CASSEWQPNNSPLHF.

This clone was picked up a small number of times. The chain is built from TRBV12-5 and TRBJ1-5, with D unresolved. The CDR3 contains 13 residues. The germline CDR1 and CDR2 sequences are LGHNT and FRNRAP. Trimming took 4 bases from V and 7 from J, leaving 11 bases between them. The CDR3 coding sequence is TGTGCTAGTGGTTCAGAAAGGGTCCAGCCCCAGCATTTT. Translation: CASGSERVQPQHF.

CDR3 amino acids: CASTGLSGNSPLHF. CDR3 in DNA: TGTGCCAGCACAGGGTTGTCTGGGAATTCACCCCTCCACTTT. The J gene is TRBJ1-6, the V gene TRBV10-3; D may be TRBD1 (6 bases). The CDR3 consists of 14 residues. Trimming left V 10 bases short and J 7 bases short, with 17 bases between. Germline V lookup: CDR1 ENHRY, CDR2 SYGVKD.

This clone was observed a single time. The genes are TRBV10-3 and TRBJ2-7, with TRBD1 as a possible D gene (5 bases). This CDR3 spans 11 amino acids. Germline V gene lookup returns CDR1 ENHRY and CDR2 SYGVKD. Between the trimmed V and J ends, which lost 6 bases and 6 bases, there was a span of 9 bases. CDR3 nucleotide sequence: TGTGCCATCAGCCAGGGTGGCGAGCAGTACTTC. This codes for CAISQGGEQYF.

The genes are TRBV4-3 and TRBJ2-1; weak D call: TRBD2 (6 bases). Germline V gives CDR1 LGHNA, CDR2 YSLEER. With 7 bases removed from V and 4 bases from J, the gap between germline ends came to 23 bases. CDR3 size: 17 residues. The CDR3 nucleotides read TGCGCCAGCATCCCCCTAGGTAGGCTAGCGAAATACAATGAGCAGTTCTTC. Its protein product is CASIPLGRLAKYNEQFF.

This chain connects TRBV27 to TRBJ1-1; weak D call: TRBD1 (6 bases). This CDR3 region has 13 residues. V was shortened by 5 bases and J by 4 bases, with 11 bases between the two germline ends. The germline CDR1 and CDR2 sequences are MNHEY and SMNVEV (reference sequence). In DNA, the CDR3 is TGTGCCAGCAGTCAACAGGGCCGCACTGAAGCTTTCTTT. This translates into CASSQQGRTEAFF.

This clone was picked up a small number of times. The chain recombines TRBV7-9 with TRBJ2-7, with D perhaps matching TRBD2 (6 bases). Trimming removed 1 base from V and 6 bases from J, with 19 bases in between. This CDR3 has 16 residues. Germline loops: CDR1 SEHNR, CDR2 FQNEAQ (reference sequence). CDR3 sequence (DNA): TGTGCCAGCAGCTTAGATTTGGCGGGGACGAGCCGCGAGCAGTACTTC. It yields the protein CASSLDLAGTSREQYF.

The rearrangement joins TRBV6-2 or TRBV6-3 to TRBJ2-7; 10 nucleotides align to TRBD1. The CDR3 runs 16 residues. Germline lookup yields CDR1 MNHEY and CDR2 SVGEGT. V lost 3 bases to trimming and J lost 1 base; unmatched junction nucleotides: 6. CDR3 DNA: TGTGCCAGCAGTTATTTGGGACAGGGGCTTTCCTACGAGCAGTACTTC. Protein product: CASSYLGQGLSYEQYF.

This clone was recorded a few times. The CDR3 protein is CASRDRVLTTEAFF. For the CDR3, the DNA is TGTGCCAGCAGGGACAGGGTGCTTACAACTGAAGCTTTCTTT. The rearrangement joins TRBV2 to TRBJ1-1, with 8 bases lining up with TRBD1. Unmatched junction bases numbered 8, after V lost 6 bases and J lost 5 bases. Germline assignment: CDR1 SNHLY and CDR2 FYNNEI. The CDR3 is made up of 14 amino acids.

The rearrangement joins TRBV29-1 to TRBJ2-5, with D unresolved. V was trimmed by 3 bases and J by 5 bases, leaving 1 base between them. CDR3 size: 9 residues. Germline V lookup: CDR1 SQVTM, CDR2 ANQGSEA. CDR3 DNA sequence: TGCAGCGTTGAGGAGACCCAGTACTTC. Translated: CSVEETQYF. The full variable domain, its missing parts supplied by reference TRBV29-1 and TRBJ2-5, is SAVISQKPSRDICQRGTSLTIQCQVDSQVTMMFWYRQQPGQSLTLIATANQGSEATYESGFVIDKFPISRPNLTFSTLTVSNMSPEDSSIYLCSVEETQYFGPGTRLLVL.

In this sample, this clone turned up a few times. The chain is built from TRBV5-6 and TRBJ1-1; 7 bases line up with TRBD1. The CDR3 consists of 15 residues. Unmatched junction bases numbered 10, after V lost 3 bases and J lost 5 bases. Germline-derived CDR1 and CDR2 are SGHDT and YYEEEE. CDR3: CASSSSGGIGTEAFF. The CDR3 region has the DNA TGTGCCAGCAGCTCTTCAGGGGGAATAGGGACTGAAGCTTTCTTT.

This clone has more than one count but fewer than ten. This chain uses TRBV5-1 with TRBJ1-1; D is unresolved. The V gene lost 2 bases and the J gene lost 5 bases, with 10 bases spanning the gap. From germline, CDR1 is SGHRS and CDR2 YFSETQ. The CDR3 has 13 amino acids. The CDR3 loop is CASSFTTATEAFF. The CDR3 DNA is TGCGCCAGCAGCTTTACTACAGCTACTGAAGCTTTCTTT.

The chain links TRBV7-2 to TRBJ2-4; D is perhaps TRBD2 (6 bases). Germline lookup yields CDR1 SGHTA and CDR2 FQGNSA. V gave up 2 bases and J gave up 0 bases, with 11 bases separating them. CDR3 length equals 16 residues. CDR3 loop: CASSLRPGVAKNIQYF. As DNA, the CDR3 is TGTGCCAGCAGCTTACGGCCGGGAGTAGCCAAAAACATTCAGTACTTC. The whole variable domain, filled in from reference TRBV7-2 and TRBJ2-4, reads GAGVSQSPSNKVTEKGKDVELRCDPISGHTALYWYRQSLGQGLEFLIYFQGNSAPDKSGLPSDRFSAERTGGSVSTLTIQRTQQEDSAVYLCASSLRPGVAKNIQYFGAGTRLSVL.

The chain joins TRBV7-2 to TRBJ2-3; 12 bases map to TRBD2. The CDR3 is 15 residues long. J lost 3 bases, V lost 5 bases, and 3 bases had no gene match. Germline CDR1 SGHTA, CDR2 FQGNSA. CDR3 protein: CASSPLAGGTDTQYF. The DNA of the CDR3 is TGTGCCAGCAGCCCCCTAGCGGGAGGGACAGATACGCAGTATTTT.

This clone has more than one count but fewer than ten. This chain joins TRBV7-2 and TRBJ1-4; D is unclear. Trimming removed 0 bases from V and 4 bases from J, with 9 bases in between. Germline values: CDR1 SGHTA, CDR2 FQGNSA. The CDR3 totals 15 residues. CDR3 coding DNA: TGTGCCAGCAGCTTAGCTTATGGGTTTAATGAAAAACTGTTTTTT. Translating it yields CASSLAYGFNEKLFF.